Following are 6 T cell receptor beta chains from one sample sequenced in a study of shared clonotypes between healthy human individuals. Using immunoSEQ multiplex PCR, the repertoire was profiled, and TCRdb retains in-frame clones only, with some absent. Found here are approximately 350,000 clones, 95% to 97% of them singletons; the top ten hold approximately 0.3%. The sample consisted of memory CD8+ T cells sorted from blood. As to subset: CD45RO+ cells pooled with CCR7-negative TemRA cells. All receptors derive from a young man in good health.

This sequence joins TRBV7-9 and TRBJ2-2; 9 positions agree with TRBD1. The junction had 11 bases not matched to a gene; V was cut back by 5 bases and J by 7 bases. CDR3 size: 16 residues. Germline CDR1 SEHNR, CDR2 FQNEAQ (reference sequence). The CDR3 DNA reads TGTGCCAGCAGCCCGATCACAGGGGGCGCGAGCGGGGAGCTGTTTTTT. Amino acid sequence: CASSPITGGASGELFF.

The genes are TRBV4-2 and TRBJ1-2, with D hard to call. V was cut by 8 bases and J by 4 bases, with 8 bases left in between. CDR3 length: 11 residues. Germline V gene sequence: CDR1 LGHNA, CDR2 YNFKEQ. CDR3 coding DNA: TGTGCCAGCTCCAACAGCTATGGCTACACCTTC. Translation gives CASSNSYGYTF.

The chain carries TRBV10-3 and TRBJ2-1; D is unresolved. Germline CDR1 is ENHRY and CDR2 is SYGVKD. The CDR3 contains 15 residues. V gave up 3 bases and J gave up 2 bases, with 11 bases separating them. CDR3 residues: CAISERTLPYNEQFF. In DNA, the CDR3 is TGTGCCATCAGTGAAAGAACCCTTCCCTACAATGAGCAGTTCTTC.

The chain combines TRBV6-1 with TRBJ2-1; 9 positions agree with TRBD1. The CDR3 is 13 residues long. Per the germline V gene, CDR1 is MNHNS and CDR2 is SASEGT. Unmatched junction bases numbered 8, after V lost 10 bases and J lost 7 bases. The CDR3 sequence is CANSGTGFNEQFF. CDR3 in DNA: TGTGCCAACTCCGGGACAGGGTTTAATGAGCAGTTCTTC.

V gene TRBV28 combines with J gene TRBJ2-5, with 7 bases aligning to TRBD1. The CDR3 covers 14 residues. Trimming took 2 bases from V and 2 from J; bases not matched to a gene: 2. The germline V gene has CDR1 MDHEN and CDR2 SYDVKM. The CDR3 sequence is CASSLDREQETQYF. CDR3 in DNA: TGTGCCAGCAGTTTAGACAGGGAGCAAGAGACCCAGTACTTC.

The chain has TRBV15 and TRBJ2-7, with a weak D call TRBD1 (5 bases). CDR1 is LNHNV, CDR2 YYDKDF, per germline (reference sequence). The CDR3 runs 15 residues. V lost 0 bases and J 0 bases, leaving 9 bases between the germline ends. CDR3 bases: TGTGCCACCAGCAGAGATCACGACAGCTCCTACGAGCAGTACTTC. Its translation is CATSRDHDSSYEQYF.